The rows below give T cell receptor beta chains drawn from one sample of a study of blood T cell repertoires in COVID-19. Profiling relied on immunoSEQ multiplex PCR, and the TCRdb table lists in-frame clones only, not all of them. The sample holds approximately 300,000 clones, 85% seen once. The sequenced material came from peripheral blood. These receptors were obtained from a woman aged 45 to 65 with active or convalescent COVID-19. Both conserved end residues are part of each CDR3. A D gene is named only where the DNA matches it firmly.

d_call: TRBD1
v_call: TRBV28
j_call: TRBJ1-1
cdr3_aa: CASTPQGARTEAFF
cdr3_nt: TGTGCCAGCACCCCGCAGGGGGCGCGCACTGAAGCTTTCTTT

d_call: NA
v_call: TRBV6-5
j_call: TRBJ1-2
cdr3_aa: CASSDLRISGGGYTF
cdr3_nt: TGTGCCAGCAGCGACTTAAGAATTTCCGGCGGTGGCTACACCTTC

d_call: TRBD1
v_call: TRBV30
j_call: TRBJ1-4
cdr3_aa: CAGQDRGEKLFF
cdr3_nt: TGTGCCGGACAGGACAGGGGAGAAAAACTGTTTTTT

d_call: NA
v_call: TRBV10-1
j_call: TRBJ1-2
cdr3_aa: CASTEDRAGLDYGYTF
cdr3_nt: TGCGCCAGCACCGAAGATCGGGCGGGTCTGGACTATGGCTACACCTTC

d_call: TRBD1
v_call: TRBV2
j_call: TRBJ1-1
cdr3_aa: CASSEETGGWKAFF
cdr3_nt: TGTGCCAGCAGTGAAGAGACAGGGGGCTGGAAAGCTTTCTTT

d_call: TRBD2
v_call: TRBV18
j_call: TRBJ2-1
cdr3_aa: CASSTDSGSANEQFF
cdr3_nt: TGTGCCAGCTCAACCGATAGCGGGAGTGCAAATGAGCAGTTCTTC

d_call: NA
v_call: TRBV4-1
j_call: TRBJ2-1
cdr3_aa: CASSQAVLGSPPKFF
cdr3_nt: TGCGCCAGCAGCCAAGCAGTCCTAGGTTCCCCTCCGAAGTTCTTC

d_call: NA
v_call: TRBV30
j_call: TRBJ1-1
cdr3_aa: CAWSALSGLEAFF
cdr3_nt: TGTGCCTGGAGTGCTCTGTCGGGACTTGAAGCTTTCTTT

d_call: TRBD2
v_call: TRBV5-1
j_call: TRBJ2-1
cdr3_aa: CASSLDGTSVSGEQFF
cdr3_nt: TGCGCCAGCAGCTTGGATGGGACTAGCGTCTCGGGTGAGCAGTTCTTC

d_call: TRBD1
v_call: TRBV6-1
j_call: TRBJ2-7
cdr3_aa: CASSEKGAYEQYF
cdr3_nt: TGTGCCAGCAGTGAAAAGGGGGCATACGAGCAGTACTTC

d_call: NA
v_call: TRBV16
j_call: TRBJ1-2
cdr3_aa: CASSAGSPNYGYTF
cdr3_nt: TGTGCCAGCAGTGCGGGATCTCCTAACTATGGCTACACCTTC

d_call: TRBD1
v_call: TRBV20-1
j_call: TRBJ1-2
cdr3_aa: CSASMDREYGYTF
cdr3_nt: TGCAGTGCTAGTATGGACAGGGAGTATGGCTACACCTTC

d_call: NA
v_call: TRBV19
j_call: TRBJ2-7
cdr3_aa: CASSQTATYEQYF
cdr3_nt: TGTGCCAGTAGTCAGACAGCAACCTACGAGCAGTACTTC

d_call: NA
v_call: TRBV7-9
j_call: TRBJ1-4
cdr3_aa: CASSPGGANEKLFF
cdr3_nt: TGTGCCAGCAGCCCCGGAGGGGCTAATGAAAAACTGTTTTTT

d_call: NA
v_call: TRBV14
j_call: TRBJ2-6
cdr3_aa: CASSPSPIYYRTSGANVLTF
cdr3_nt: TGTGCCAGCAGCCCCTCTCCTATCTATTACAGGACCTCTGGGGCCAACGTCCTGACTTTC

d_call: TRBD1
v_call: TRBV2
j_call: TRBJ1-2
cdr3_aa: CASSQGAGGYTF
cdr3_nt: TGTGCCAGCAGCCAGGGGGCTGGAGGCTACACCTTC